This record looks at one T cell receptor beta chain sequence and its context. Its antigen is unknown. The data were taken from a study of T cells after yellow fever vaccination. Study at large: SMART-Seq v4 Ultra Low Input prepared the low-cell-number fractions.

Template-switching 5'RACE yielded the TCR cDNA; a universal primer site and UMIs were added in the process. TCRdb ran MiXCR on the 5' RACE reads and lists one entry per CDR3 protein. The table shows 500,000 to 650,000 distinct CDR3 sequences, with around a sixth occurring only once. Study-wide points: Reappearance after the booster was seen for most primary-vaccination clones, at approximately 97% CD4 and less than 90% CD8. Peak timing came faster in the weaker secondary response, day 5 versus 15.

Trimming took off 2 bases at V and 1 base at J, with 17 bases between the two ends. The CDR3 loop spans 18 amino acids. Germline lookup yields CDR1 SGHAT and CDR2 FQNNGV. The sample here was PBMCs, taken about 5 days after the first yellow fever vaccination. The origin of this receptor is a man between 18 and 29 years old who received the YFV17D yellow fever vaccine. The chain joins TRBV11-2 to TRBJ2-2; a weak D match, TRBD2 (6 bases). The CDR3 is CASSLNLGGWGNTGELFF. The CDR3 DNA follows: TGTGCCAGCAGCTTAAATTTGGGAGGCTGGGGGAACACCGGGGAGCTGTTTTTT.